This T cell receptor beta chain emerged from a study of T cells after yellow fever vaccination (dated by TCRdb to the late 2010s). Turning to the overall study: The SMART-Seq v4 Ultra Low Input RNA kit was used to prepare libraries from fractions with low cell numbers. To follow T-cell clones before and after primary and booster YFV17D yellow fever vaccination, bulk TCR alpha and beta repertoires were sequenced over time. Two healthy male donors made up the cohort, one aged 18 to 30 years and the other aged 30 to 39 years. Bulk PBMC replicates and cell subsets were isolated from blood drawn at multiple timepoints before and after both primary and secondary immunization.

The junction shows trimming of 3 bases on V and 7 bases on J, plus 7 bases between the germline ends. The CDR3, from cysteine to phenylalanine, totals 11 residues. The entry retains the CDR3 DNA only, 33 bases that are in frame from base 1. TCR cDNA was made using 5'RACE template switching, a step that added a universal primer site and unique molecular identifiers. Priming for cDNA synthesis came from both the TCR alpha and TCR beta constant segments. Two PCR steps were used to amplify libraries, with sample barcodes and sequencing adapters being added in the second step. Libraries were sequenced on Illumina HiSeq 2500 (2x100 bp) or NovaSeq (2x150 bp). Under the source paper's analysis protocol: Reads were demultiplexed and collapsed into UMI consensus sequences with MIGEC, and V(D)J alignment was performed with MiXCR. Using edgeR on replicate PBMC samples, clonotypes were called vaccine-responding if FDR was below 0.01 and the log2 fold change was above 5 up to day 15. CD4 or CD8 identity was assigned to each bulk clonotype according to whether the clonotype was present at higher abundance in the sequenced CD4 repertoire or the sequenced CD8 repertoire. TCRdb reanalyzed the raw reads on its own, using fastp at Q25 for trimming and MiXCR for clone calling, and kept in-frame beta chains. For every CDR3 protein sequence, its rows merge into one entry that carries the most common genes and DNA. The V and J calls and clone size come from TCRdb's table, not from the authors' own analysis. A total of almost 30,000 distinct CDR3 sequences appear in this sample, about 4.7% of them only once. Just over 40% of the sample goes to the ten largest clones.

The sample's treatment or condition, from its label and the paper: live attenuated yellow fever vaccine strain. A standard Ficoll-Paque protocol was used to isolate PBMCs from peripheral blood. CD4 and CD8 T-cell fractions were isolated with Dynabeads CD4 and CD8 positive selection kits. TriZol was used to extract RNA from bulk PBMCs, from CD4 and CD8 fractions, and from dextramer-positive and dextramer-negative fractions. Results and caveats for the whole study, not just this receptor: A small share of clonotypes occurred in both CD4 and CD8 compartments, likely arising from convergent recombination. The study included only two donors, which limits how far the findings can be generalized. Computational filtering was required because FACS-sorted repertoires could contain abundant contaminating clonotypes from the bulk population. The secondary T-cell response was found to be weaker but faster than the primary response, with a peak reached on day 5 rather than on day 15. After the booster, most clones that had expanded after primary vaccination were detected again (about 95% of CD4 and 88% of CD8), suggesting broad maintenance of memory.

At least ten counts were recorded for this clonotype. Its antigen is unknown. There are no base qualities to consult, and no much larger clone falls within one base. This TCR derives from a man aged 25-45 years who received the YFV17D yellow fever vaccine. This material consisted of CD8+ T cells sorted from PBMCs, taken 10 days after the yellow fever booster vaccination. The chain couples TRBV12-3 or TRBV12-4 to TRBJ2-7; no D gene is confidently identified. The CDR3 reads CASSFKREQYF. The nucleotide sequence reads TGTGCCAGCAGTTTTAAGCGTGAGCAGTACTTC.